This passage covers 25 T cell receptor beta chains from one sample sequenced in a study of blood T cells in healthy people across ages. With a J-beta primer mix and a sample-barcoded 5' primer, a second PCR ran about 7 to 12 cycles. TCRdb itself ran the 5' RACE reads through MiXCR, one entry per CDR3 protein. This sample has approximately 1.5 million distinct CDR3 sequences, with 35% to 45% found just once. Sequenced sample: blood. All receptors derive from a woman younger than 30 in good health.

This clonotype was seen a single time. Compared with germline, one end of the junction differs, possibly owing to a read error. The J gene is TRBJ2-1, the V gene TRBV7-9, with 9 bases that match TRBD1. CDR1 and CDR2 from the germline V gene are SEHNR and FQNEAQ (reference sequence). This CDR3 has 15 amino acids. The DNA of the CDR3 is TGTGCCAGCAGCTCGGACAGGGGAGTGTACAATGAGCGGTTCTTC. This encodes CASSSDRGVYNERFF.

This clonotype appeared many times. The chain has TRBV7-9 and TRBJ2-7; D not certain. Looked up from germline, CDR1 is SEHNR and CDR2 is FQNEAQ (reference sequence). Trimming removed 1 base at V and 0 bases at J, with 10 bases between. The CDR3 sequence is 15 residues long. CDR3: CASSLVEGSSYEQYF. DNA of the CDR3: TGTGCCAGCAGCTTAGTTGAAGGCAGCTCCTACGAGCAGTACTTC.

The V and J genes are TRBV12-3 or TRBV12-4 and TRBJ1-1; D is possibly TRBD1 (6 bases). This CDR3 is 12 amino acids long. Trimming cost V 5 bases and J 8 bases, with 12 bases left between them. This chain's CDR3 is CASSIYRAEAFF. CDR3 sequence (DNA): TGTGCCAGCAGTATTTACAGGGCCGAAGCTTTCTTT.

The CDR3 nucleotides read TGCAGTGCTATCTCCTCTAGCGGGAGGCAAGAGACCCAGTACTTC. As protein: CSAISSSGRQETQYF. The chain has TRBV20-1 and TRBJ2-5; 11 bases align to TRBD2. From germline, CDR1 is DFQATT and CDR2 SNEGSKA (reference sequence). This CDR3 is built from 15 residues. The ends lost 4 bases at V and 2 bases at J; junction bases unmatched: 6.

This clonotype was seen a few times. The V call is TRBV5-1, the J call TRBJ2-7; TRBD1 matches at 9 bases. This CDR3 is 15 amino acids long. Trimming at V came to 4 bases and at J to 5 bases, leaving 10 bases not matched to a gene. The germline V gene encodes CDR1 SGHRS and CDR2 YFSETQ. CDR3 residues: CASSTGTGRAHEQYF. CDR3 DNA: TGCGCCAGCAGCACTGGGACAGGGAGAGCCCACGAGCAGTACTTC.

V and J are TRBV9 and TRBJ2-5, with a possible D match to TRBD2 (7 bases). Trimming removed 3 bases at V and 2 bases at J, with 11 bases between. The CDR3 runs to 14 residues. Germline V gene data show CDR1 as SGDLS and CDR2 as YYNGEE. The CDR3 loop is CASSAGGQQETQYF. In nucleotides, the CDR3 is TGTGCCAGCAGCGCGGGAGGACAGCAAGAGACCCAGTACTTC.

The chain links TRBV20-1 to TRBJ2-1; D assignment may be TRBD1 or TRBD2 (5 bases each). CDR3 length: 12 residues. V was trimmed by 4 bases and J by 12 bases, leaving 16 bases between them. The V gene's germline CDR1 is DFQATT and CDR2 SNEGSKA (reference sequence). CDR3 amino acids: CSAKGPGVGQFF. Written as DNA, the CDR3 is TGCAGTGCTAAGGGACCGGGCGTTGGGCAGTTCTTC.

The rearrangement links TRBV29-1 to TRBJ2-3, with D unclear. The CDR3 consists of 12 residues. Germline V gene lookup returns CDR1 SQVTM and CDR2 ANQGSEA. Between the trimmed V and J ends, which lost 5 bases and 2 bases, there was a span of 8 bases. The CDR3 DNA reads as TGCAGCGTTTTGCATGCCACAGATACGCAGTATTTT. It yields the protein CSVLHATDTQYF.

The CDR3 spells CSAAGALAGLTDTQYF. CDR3 in DNA: TGCAGTGCCGCCGGGGCGCTAGCGGGGCTCACAGATACGCAGTATTTT. This chain uses TRBV20-1 with TRBJ2-3; TRBD2 matches at 9 bases. Germline V gives CDR1 DFQATT, CDR2 SNEGSKA (reference sequence). V shed 6 bases and J 2 bases; nucleotides not matched to a gene: 12. The CDR3 is made up of 16 amino acids.

This clonotype showed up just a few times. V gene TRBV20-1 combines with J gene TRBJ2-4; TRBD2 matches 7 bases. Judging by the DNA end, TRBJ2-5 fits better; the J call may be wrong. The CDR3 has 16 amino acids. Per the germline V gene, CDR1 is DFQATT and CDR2 is SNEGSKA (reference sequence). CDR3 sequence reads: CSAQDVVRGFQETQYF. CDR3 DNA sequence: TGCAGTGCCCAAGACGTGGTGCGGGGGTTCCAAGAGACCCAGTACTTC.

The V call is TRBV2, the J call TRBJ2-7; D tentatively fits TRBD1 or TRBD2 (5 bases each). CDR1 is SNHLY and CDR2 is FYNNEI in the germline V gene. This CDR3 is 15 amino acids long. The germline V and J ends were trimmed by 7 bases and 1 base, with 17 bases remaining between them. The CDR3 DNA sequence: TGTGCCAGCAATTCGAGATCCGGGACGTCCTACGAGCAGTACTTC. This gives the protein CASNSRSGTSYEQYF.

This clonotype was found a few times. The V gene is TRBV6-1, the J gene TRBJ1-5; 7 nucleotides line up with TRBD1. This CDR3 has 15 amino acids. V shed 6 bases, J shed 1 base, and the junction held 6 bases outside the gene matches. Germline V gives CDR1 MNHNS, CDR2 SASEGT. The CDR3 DNA is TGTGCCAGCAGCACCGGACAGGCGAGCAATCAGCCCCAGCATTTT. Translating gives CASSTGQASNQPQHF.

The V call is TRBV27, the J call TRBJ2-6; D perhaps matches TRBD1 (5 bases). Germline loops: CDR1 MNHEY, CDR2 SMNVEV (reference sequence). This CDR3 comprises 16 residues. The V and J ends lost 6 bases and 1 base respectively, with 13 bases between them. The CDR3 DNA sequence: TGTGCCAGCAGAAAAGAAGGGGTGTCTGGGGCCAACGTCCTGACTTTC. Its protein is CASRKEGVSGANVLTF.

This clonotype showed up just a few times. This sequence joins TRBV4-1 and TRBJ1-5; 8 bases are a match to TRBD1. J lost 6 bases, V lost 0 bases, and 7 bases had no gene match. The CDR3 has 16 residues. Germline CDR1 is MGHRA and CDR2 is YSYEKL. The CDR3 here is CASSQDEGTGGQPQHF. Written as DNA, the CDR3 is TGCGCCAGCAGCCAAGATGAGGGGACAGGAGGTCAGCCCCAGCATTTT.

This clonotype appeared a few times. The chain has TRBV27 and TRBJ2-3; a weak D match, TRBD1 (6 bases). The germline CDR1 and CDR2 sequences are MNHEY and SMNVEV (reference sequence). V lost 4 bases to trimming and J lost 3 bases, with 14 bases between them. The CDR3 has 15 residues. CDR3 nucleotide sequence: TGTGCCAGCAGTTCACAGGGAGAGAGGACAGATACGCAGTATTTT. This gives the protein CASSSQGERTDTQYF.

This clonotype appeared a few times. The chain couples TRBV6-5 to TRBJ2-4; no reliable D call. The J call may be mistaken, given a closer DNA end match to TRBJ2-7. The CDR3 sequence is 12 residues long. Germline V lookup: CDR1 MNHEY, CDR2 SVGAGI. The DNA for the CDR3 is TGTGCCACCGCGTTAAGTTCGTACGAGCAGTACTTC. It is translated as CATALSSYEQYF.

V usage is TRBV5-1 and J usage is TRBJ2-5; TRBD2 is a possible D gene (6 bases). CDR3 length equals 17 residues. Germline V gene data show CDR1 as SGHRS and CDR2 as YFSETQ. V shed 0 bases and J shed 6 bases, with 21 bases lying between them. The CDR3 DNA reads as TGCGCCAGCAGCTTGGCCGGAGGGGCTAGCGTACGACAGACCCAGTACTTC. Translating gives CASSLAGGASVRQTQYF.

As to this clonotype: A junction end diverges from the germline sequence, so it may reflect a read error. V usage is TRBV7-2 and J usage is TRBJ2-3, with 7 bases aligning to TRBD2. Germline lookup yields CDR1 SGHTA and CDR2 FQGNSA. There are 14 residues in the CDR3. This chain's CDR3 is CASSVMSGGDMQYF. The CDR3, as DNA: TGTGCCAGCAGCGTAATGAGTGGGGGGGATATGCAGTATTTT.

The sample holds one count of this clonotype. CDR3 region: CASSLALLDEQYF. In DNA, the CDR3 is TGTGCCAGCAGCTTAGCCCTCCTGGACGAGCAGTACTTC. The rearrangement uses TRBV7-2 and TRBJ2-7; D remains ambiguous. Trimming pared 0 bases from V and 5 bases from J, leaving 8 bases between. Germline CDR1 SGHTA, CDR2 FQGNSA. The CDR3 sequence is 13 residues long.

The chain employs TRBV12-3 or TRBV12-4 and TRBJ2-4; 14 nucleotides agree with TRBD2. The DNA end is more similar to TRBJ2-7, so the J call may be wrong. The CDR3 is 20 amino acids. The CDR3 loop is CASSPTQGTPGLAGAGEQYF. CDR3 coding DNA: TGTGCCAGCAGTCCGACCCAGGGGACACCGGGACTAGCGGGAGCAGGCGAGCAGTACTTC.

In this sample, this clonotype turned up a few times. The V call is TRBV12-3 or TRBV12-4, the J call TRBJ1-1; D is uncertain. The CDR3 sequence is 17 residues long. The V end lost 5 bases, the J end lost 1 base, and 20 bases lay between the germline ends. CDR3 in amino acids: CASSAAETYLGNTEAFF. In DNA, the CDR3 is TGTGCCAGCAGTGCGGCAGAGACTTACTTGGGGAACACTGAAGCTTTCTTT.

The sample holds a few counts of this clonotype. Compared with germline, one end of the junction differs, possibly owing to a read error. The chain has TRBV20-1 and TRBJ2-5; D could derive from TRBD1 or TRBD2 (5 bases each). Germline-derived CDR1 and CDR2 are DFQATT and SNEGSKA (reference sequence). The CDR3 has 13 residues. This chain's CDR3 is CSARGAAQETQYF. CDR3 coding DNA: TGCAGTGCCAGAGGGGCCGCCCAAGAGACCCAGTACTTC.

The V gene is TRBV4-1, the J gene TRBJ1-2; the D gene is possibly TRBD1 (5 bases). Trimming removed 1 base from V and 2 bases from J, with 11 bases in between. CDR1 and CDR2 (germline): MGHRA, YSYEKL. CDR3 length: 15 residues. CDR3 in DNA: TGCGCCAGCAGCCAAGTTCCTGACAGAAACTATGGCTACACCTTC. It codes for CASSQVPDRNYGYTF.

This clonotype showed up just a few times. The gene calls are TRBV4-1 and TRBJ2-7, with D maybe TRBD1 (6 bases). The CDR3 loop spans 17 amino acids. With 1 base removed from V and 5 bases from J, the gap between germline ends came to 21 bases. The germline V gene encodes CDR1 MGHRA and CDR2 YSYEKL. In DNA, the CDR3 is TGCGCCAGCAGCCAAGGGGTGGTTGGCACAGGGTTCGACGAGCAGTACTTC. As protein: CASSQGVVGTGFDEQYF.

Comment on this clonotype: A much larger clone differs from this one at a single base, so this may be a read error. The chain recombines TRBV11-2 with TRBJ1-2; perhaps TRBD1 as D (6 bases). V gave up 6 bases and J gave up 4 bases, with 15 bases separating them. CDR1 SGHAT and CDR2 FQNNGV come from the germline V gene. There are 14 residues in the CDR3. CDR3: CASSPNRETYGYTF. As DNA, the CDR3 is TGTGCCAGCAGTCCCAACAGGGAAACCTATGGCTACACCTTC.